The 29 T cell receptor beta chains in this list originate from one sample, sequenced in a study of T cell repertoires in cytomegalovirus infection. TCRdb reprocessed the reads via MiXCR and lists one record per CDR3 protein. Counted here are tens of thousands of distinct CDR3 sequences, more than 20% occurring once; the ten biggest clones make up 50%. No antigen has been assigned to these receptors. The input for sequencing was CD8+ T cells from cultured PBMCs, taken from culture after CMV antigen stimulation. The receptors stem from a human donor in good health (CMV status not recorded). Some clones in this sample may be carry-over from other donors' samples.

This clonotype was seen more than once but under ten times. This rearrangement joins TRBV19 to TRBJ1-1; possibly TRBD1 for D (5 bases). The V and J ends lost 10 bases and 5 bases respectively, with 20 bases between them. Germline CDR1 and CDR2: LNHDA and SQIVND (reference sequence). CDR3 length: 14 amino acids. CDR3 protein: CATVSFSGITEAFF. CDR3 bases: TGTGCCACCGTCTCGTTCTCAGGGATTACTGAAGCTTTCTTT.

The genes are TRBV30 and TRBJ1-1, with D possibly matching TRBD1 (6 bases). V shed 3 bases and J shed 0 bases, with 14 bases lying between them. Germline V lookup: CDR1 GTSNPN, CDR2 SVGIG (reference sequence). The CDR3 sequence is 15 residues long. This chain's CDR3 is CAWRGTGQMNTEAFF. CDR3 coding DNA: TGTGCCTGGAGGGGAACGGGACAAATGAACACTGAAGCTTTCTTT. The full variable domain, in which reference TRBV30 and TRBJ1-1 provide the parts outside the CDR3, is SQTIHQWPATLVQPVGSPLSLECTVEGTSNPNLYWYRQAAGRGLQLLFYSVGIGQISSEVPQNLSASRPQDRQFILSSKKLLLSDSGFYLCAWRGTGQMNTEAFFGQGTRLTVV.

In its sample, this clonotype was seen many times. The V and J genes are TRBV2 and TRBJ2-3; a weak D match, TRBD2 (6 bases). V was shortened by 6 bases and J by 2 bases, with 18 bases between the two germline ends. The germline gives CDR1 SNHLY, CDR2 FYNNEI. The length of the CDR3 is 16 residues. CDR3 sequence reads: CASSGQEGGLTDTQYF. As DNA, the CDR3 is TGTGCCAGCAGCGGTCAGGAGGGAGGTCTCACAGATACGCAGTATTTT.

V usage is TRBV11-2 and J usage is TRBJ2-5; D assignment may be TRBD1 or TRBD2 (6 bases each). Germline loops: CDR1 SGHAT, CDR2 FQNNGV. This CDR3 region has 14 residues. V lost 5 bases and J 5 bases, leaving 15 bases between the germline ends. The CDR3 coding sequence is TGTGCCAGCAGCGTTTGGGGGGCTGTCGAGACCCAGTACTTC. It is translated as CASSVWGAVETQYF.

This clonotype has more than one count but fewer than ten. The rearrangement uses TRBV5-5 and TRBJ2-7, with D possibly TRBD1 on 6 matching bases. The germline CDR1 and CDR2 sequences are SGHKS and YYEKEE (reference sequence). This CDR3 is 14 amino acids long. The V and J ends lost 1 base and 2 bases respectively, with 10 bases between them. The CDR3 loop reads CASSLLRDTYEQYF. The DNA of the CDR3 is TGTGCCAGCAGCTTGCTACGGGACACCTACGAGCAGTACTTC. Filled out from reference TRBV5-5 and TRBJ2-7, the complete variable domain reads DAGVTQSPTHLIKTRGQQVTLRCSPISGHKSVSWYQQVLGQGPQFIFQYYEKEERGRGNFPDRFSARQFPNYSSELNVNALLLGDSALYLCASSLLRDTYEQYFGPGTRLTVT.

This clonotype was seen at least ten times. The J gene is TRBJ2-7, the V gene TRBV7-9, with unresolved D. Germline CDR1 is SEHNR and CDR2 is FQNEAQ (reference sequence). The CDR3 contains 14 residues. The germline V and J ends were trimmed by 5 bases and 3 bases, with 14 bases remaining between them. The CDR3, as DNA: TGTGCCAGCAGCCTCGATAGGGCGATCTACGAGCAGTACTTC. Encoded protein: CASSLDRAIYEQYF.

V usage is TRBV12-3 or TRBV12-4 and J usage is TRBJ1-1, with 7 bases matching TRBD1. There are 14 residues in the CDR3. The J segment lost 1 base and the V segment lost 10 bases, leaving 9 bases of the junction unmatched. CDR3 nucleotide sequence: TGTGCCACCCGAAACGGACAGGAGAACACTGAAGCTTTCTTT. It translates to CATRNGQENTEAFF.

The table lists this clonotype with many counts. The chain links TRBV2 to TRBJ2-3; 8 positions match TRBD1. The trim removed 9 bases at V and 0 bases at J, leaving 5 bases unmatched. Germline V gene data show CDR1 as SNHLY and CDR2 as FYNNEI. The length of the CDR3 is 14 residues. The CDR3 here is CARGQDHSTDTQYF. The DNA of the CDR3 is TGTGCCAGGGGACAGGACCATAGCACAGATACGCAGTATTTT.

CDR3 amino acids: CASSSTGTSPDTQYF. The CDR3 DNA sequence: TGTGCCAGCAGTTCCACCGGGACTAGCCCAGATACGCAGTATTTT. The gene calls are TRBV6-1 and TRBJ2-3; 9 bases fit TRBD2. The germline CDR1 and CDR2 sequences are MNHNS and SASEGT. After removal of 5 bases from V and 4 bases from J, the junction contained 7 bases not matched to a gene. This CDR3 is 15 amino acids long.

The CDR3 spells CASSSLAGGPHTQYF. The CDR3 nucleotides are TGTGCCAGCAGCTCCTTAGCGGGGGGGCCTCATACGCAGTATTTT. The J gene is TRBJ2-3, the V gene TRBV27, with 11 bases fitting TRBD2. The V segment lost 6 bases and the J segment 7 bases; nucleotides outside the gene matches: 9. The CDR3 sequence is 15 residues long. CDR1 and CDR2 (germline): MNHEY, SMNVEV (reference sequence).

This clonotype was seen a handful of times. The V call is TRBV5-1, the J call TRBJ1-2; tentative D call: TRBD1 (6 bases). CDR3 length equals 17 residues. The V end was cut by 4 bases, the J end by 3 bases, with 22 bases between. Per germline, CDR1 SGHRS and CDR2 YFSETQ. The DNA for the CDR3 is TGCGCCAGCAGCGCGGGGGGATTACAGGGTTCGGACTATGGCTACACCTTC. The encoded protein is CASSAGGLQGSDYGYTF.

This clonotype was observed at least ten times. The CDR3 DNA reads TGTGCTAGCGGTAGCGGGAGCGCTGGGGAGCTGTTTTTT. Translating it yields CASGSGSAGELFF. The V call is TRBV7-7, the J call TRBJ2-2; 9 nucleotides line up with TRBD2. Germline CDR1 SSHAT, CDR2 FNYEAQ (reference sequence). This CDR3 comprises 13 residues.

This clonotype was found a few times. The genes are TRBV5-6 and TRBJ2-7; 7 nucleotides line up with TRBD1. The CDR3 runs 15 residues. With 3 bases clipped from V and 2 bases from J, the junction kept 8 bases outside the gene matches. Germline V gene sequence: CDR1 SGHDT, CDR2 YYEEEE. CDR3 DNA sequence: TGTGCCAGCAGCTGGACGACAGGGAGAACCTACGAGCAGTACTTC. This codes for CASSWTTGRTYEQYF.

This CDR3 reads CASSSPGVGDQETQYF. The CDR3 coding sequence is TGTGCCAGCAGCTCACCCGGCGTAGGGGACCAAGAGACCCAGTACTTC. J is TRBJ2-5 and V is TRBV7-9, with TRBD1 as a possible D gene (5 bases). V was shortened by 4 bases and J by 0 bases, with 15 bases between the two germline ends. The CDR3 runs 16 residues. The germline CDR1 and CDR2 sequences are SEHNR and FQNEAQ (reference sequence).

In its sample, this clonotype was seen a few times. The genes are TRBV5-4 and TRBJ1-2; 7 nucleotides match TRBD1. V lost 0 bases to trimming and J lost 1 base; unmatched junction nucleotides: 6. The CDR3 spans 16 residues. Germline CDR1 is SGHNT and CDR2 is YYREEE (reference sequence). The CDR3 DNA reads TGTGCCAGCAGCTTGGAAGCAGGGGGGGTTAACTATGGCTACACCTTC. It translates to CASSLEAGGVNYGYTF.

This clonotype was found many times. This rearrangement joins TRBV6-8 to TRBJ1-1; D gene ambiguous. Trimming left V 4 bases short and J 2 bases short, with 14 bases between. This CDR3 comprises 15 residues. The germline gives CDR1 MNHGY, CDR2 SAAAGT. The CDR3, as DNA: TGTGCCAGCAGTTCCCGGGAAGGTATTAACACTGAAGCTTTCTTT. This translates into CASSSREGINTEAFF.

This clonotype has a handful of counts. The chain joins TRBV12-3 or TRBV12-4 to TRBJ1-2; D ambiguous. The germline V and J ends were trimmed by 2 bases and 8 bases, with 12 bases remaining between them. The CDR3 runs to 13 residues. CDR3 residues: CASSLFGVGGYTF. DNA of the CDR3: TGTGCCAGCAGTTTATTCGGGGTTGGGGGCTACACCTTC.

The count of this clonotype is one. V and J are TRBV25-1 and TRBJ1-6; the D is unclear. The CDR3 extends over 16 amino acids. The germline V gene encodes CDR1 MGHDK and CDR2 SYGVNS. V was trimmed by 6 bases and J by 5 bases, leaving 17 bases between them. CDR3 sequence reads: CASRASTGWDNSPLHF. DNA of the CDR3: TGTGCCAGCAGAGCTTCGACCGGTTGGGATAATTCACCCCTCCACTTT.

This clonotype was detected only a few times. V and J are TRBV29-1 and TRBJ2-1; 8 nucleotides align to TRBD1. The CDR3 runs 14 residues. With V trimmed by 6 bases and J by 6 bases, 10 bases remained unmatched. Per the germline V gene, CDR1 is SQVTM and CDR2 is ANQGSEA. The CDR3 protein is CSVRTGMVTNEQFF. In nucleotides, the CDR3 is TGCAGCGTGCGGACAGGGATGGTAACCAATGAGCAGTTCTTC.

The chain has TRBV11-3 and TRBJ2-7; D not resolved. The CDR3 extends over 12 amino acids. CDR1 and CDR2 from the germline V gene are SGHNT and YENEEA. The V end was cut by 5 bases, the J end by 3 bases, with 8 bases between. The CDR3 loop reads CASSPQSYEQYF. CDR3 bases: TGTGCCAGCAGCCCTCAGAGCTACGAGCAGTACTTC.

V usage is TRBV10-3 and J usage is TRBJ1-6, with a tentative D call TRBD1 (5 bases). V dropped 0 bases and J dropped 10 bases, with 10 bases sitting between them. The CDR3 consists of 14 residues. Germline-derived CDR1 and CDR2 are ENHRY and SYGVKD. The CDR3 nucleotides are TGTGCCATCAGTGAGTCGGGGGGGGACTCACCCCTCCACTTT. It specifies CAISESGGDSPLHF.

The V call is TRBV20-1, the J call TRBJ2-7, with D perhaps being TRBD1 or TRBD2 (5 bases each). The V gene's germline CDR1 is DFQATT and CDR2 SNEGSKA (reference sequence). The CDR3 extends over 16 amino acids. V lost 1 base, J lost 0 bases, and 16 bases lay in between. As DNA, the CDR3 is TGCAGTGCTAGAGCCCTCTCCGGGACGGACTCCTACGAGCAGTACTTC. It translates to CSARALSGTDSYEQYF.

This clonotype came up many times. V usage is TRBV5-1 and J usage is TRBJ2-1; the match to TRBD2 covers 8 bases. The ends lost 3 bases at V and 10 bases at J; junction bases unmatched: 12. This CDR3 region has 15 residues. Per germline, CDR1 SGHRS and CDR2 YFSETQ. This CDR3 reads CASSSGSGSGKEQFF. The CDR3 region has the DNA TGCGCCAGCAGCTCGGGCAGCGGGAGTGGCAAGGAGCAGTTCTTC.

This rearrangement joins TRBV4-3 to TRBJ1-2; D gene unclear. The germline V gene has CDR1 LGHNA and CDR2 YSLEER. Trimming took 0 bases from V and 4 from J, leaving 12 bases between them. CDR3 length: 15 amino acids. DNA for the CDR3: TGCGCCAGCAGCCAAGAGGGAGAGCCGGGCTATGGCTACACCTTC. This gives the protein CASSQEGEPGYGYTF.

The chain couples TRBV20-1 to TRBJ2-1; D might be TRBD2 (6 bases). CDR1 is DFQATT, CDR2 SNEGSKA, per germline (reference sequence). V gave up 3 bases and J gave up 4 bases, with 13 bases separating them. There are 14 residues in the CDR3. In nucleotides, the CDR3 is TGCAGTGCTAGGGGGGGAGGCCTGTACAATGAGCAGTTCTTC. Protein: CSARGGGLYNEQFF.

J is TRBJ2-2 and V is TRBV12-3 or TRBV12-4; 11 bases are shared with TRBD2. The CDR3 runs to 14 residues. After removal of 6 bases from V and 4 bases from J, the junction contained 1 base not matched to a gene. The CDR3 sequence: CASRLAGGTGELFF. DNA of the CDR3: TGTGCCAGCAGGCTAGCGGGGGGCACCGGGGAGCTGTTTTTT.

The chain uses TRBV7-9 and TRBJ1-6; the D is unclear. V was clipped by 1 base and J by 6 bases, with 13 bases between them. The length of the CDR3 is 16 residues. The germline V gene has CDR1 SEHNR and CDR2 FQNEAQ (reference sequence). CDR3 in amino acids: CASSLGVGEPNSPLHF. In DNA, the CDR3 is TGTGCCAGCAGCTTAGGCGTTGGCGAGCCTAATTCACCCCTCCACTTT.

The chain recombines TRBV27 with TRBJ2-1; no definite D call. The germline V and J ends were trimmed by 2 bases and 0 bases, with 11 bases remaining between them. The germline V gene has CDR1 MNHEY and CDR2 SMNVEV (reference sequence). The CDR3 has 16 amino acids. Written as DNA, the CDR3 is TGTGCCAGCAGTTTAACCCCCCCGAGCTCCTACAATGAGCAGTTCTTC. Translation gives CASSLTPPSSYNEQFF.

A single count supports this clonotype. The chain carries TRBV7-6 and TRBJ1-1, with unresolved D. Deletions cut 4 bases from V and 1 base from J, with 13 bases between. The CDR3 is 15 amino acids. Germline CDR1 reads SGHVS; CDR2 reads FNYEAQ. The CDR3 bases are TGTGCCAGCAGCTCAATTGGGGTCGGGAACACTGAAGCTTTCTTT. This codes for CASSSIGVGNTEAFF.